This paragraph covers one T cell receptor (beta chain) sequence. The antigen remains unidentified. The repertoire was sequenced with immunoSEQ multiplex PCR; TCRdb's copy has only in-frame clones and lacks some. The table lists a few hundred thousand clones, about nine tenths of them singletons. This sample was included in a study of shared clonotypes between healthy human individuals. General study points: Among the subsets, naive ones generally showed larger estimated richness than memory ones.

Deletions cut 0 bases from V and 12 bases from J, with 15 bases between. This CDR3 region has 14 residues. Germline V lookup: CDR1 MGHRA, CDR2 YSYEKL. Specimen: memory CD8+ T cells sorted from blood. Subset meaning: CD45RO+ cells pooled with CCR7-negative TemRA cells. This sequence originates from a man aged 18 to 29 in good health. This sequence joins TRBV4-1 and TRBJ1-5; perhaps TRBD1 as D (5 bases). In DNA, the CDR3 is TGCGCCAGCAGCCAAGACCGCGGGGACGGTGTCCAGCATTTT. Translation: CASSQDRGDGVQHF.